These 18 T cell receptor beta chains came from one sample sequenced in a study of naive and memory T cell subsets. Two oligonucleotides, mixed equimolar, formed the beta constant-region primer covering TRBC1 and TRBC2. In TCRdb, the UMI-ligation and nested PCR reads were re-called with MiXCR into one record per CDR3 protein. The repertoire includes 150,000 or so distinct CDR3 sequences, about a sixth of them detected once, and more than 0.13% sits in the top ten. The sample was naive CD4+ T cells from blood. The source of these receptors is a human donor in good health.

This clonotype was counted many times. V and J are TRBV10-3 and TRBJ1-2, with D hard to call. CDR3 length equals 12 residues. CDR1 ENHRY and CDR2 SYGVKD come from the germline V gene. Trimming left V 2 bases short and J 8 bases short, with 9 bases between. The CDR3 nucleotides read TGTGCCATCAGTGAGCCCCAATCCGGCTACACCTTC. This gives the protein CAISEPQSGYTF.

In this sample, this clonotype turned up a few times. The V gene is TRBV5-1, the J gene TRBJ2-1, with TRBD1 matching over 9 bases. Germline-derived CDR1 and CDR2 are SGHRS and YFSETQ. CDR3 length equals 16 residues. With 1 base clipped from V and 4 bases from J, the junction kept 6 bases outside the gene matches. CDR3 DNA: TGCGCCAGCAGCTTGCTTTCCGGGACAGGGTACAATGAGCAGTTCTTC. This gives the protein CASSLLSGTGYNEQFF.

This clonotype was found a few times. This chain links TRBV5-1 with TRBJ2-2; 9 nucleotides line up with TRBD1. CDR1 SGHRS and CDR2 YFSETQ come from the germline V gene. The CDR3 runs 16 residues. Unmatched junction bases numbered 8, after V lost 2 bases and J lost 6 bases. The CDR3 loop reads CASSLRDRAFSGELFF. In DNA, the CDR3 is TGCGCCAGCAGCTTAAGGGACAGGGCATTCTCCGGGGAGCTGTTTTTT.

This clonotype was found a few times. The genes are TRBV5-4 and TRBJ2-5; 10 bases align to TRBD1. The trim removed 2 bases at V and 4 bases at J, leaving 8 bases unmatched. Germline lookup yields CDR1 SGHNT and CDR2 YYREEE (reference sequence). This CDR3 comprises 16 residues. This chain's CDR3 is CASSFPPGQGRETQYF. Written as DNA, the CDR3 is TGTGCCAGCAGCTTCCCGCCGGGACAGGGGAGAGAGACCCAGTACTTC.

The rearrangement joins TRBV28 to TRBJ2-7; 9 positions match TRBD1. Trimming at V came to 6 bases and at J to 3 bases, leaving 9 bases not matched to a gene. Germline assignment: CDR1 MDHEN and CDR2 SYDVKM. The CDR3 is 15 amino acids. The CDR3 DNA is TGTGCCAGCAGCCCCGCGGGACAGGGTTACTACGAGCAGTACTTC. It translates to CASSPAGQGYYEQYF.

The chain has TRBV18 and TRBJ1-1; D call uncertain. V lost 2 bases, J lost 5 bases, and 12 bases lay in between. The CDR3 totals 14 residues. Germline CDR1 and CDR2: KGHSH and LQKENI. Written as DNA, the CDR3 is TGTGCCAGCTCACCAGGCAATCGCGTTACTGAAGCTTTCTTT. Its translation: CASSPGNRVTEAFF.

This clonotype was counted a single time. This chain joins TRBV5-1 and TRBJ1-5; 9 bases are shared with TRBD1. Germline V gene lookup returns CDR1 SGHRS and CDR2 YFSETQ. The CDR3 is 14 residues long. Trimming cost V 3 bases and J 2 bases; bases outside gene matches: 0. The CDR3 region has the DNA TGCGCCAGCAGCTGGACAGGGGGCAATCAGCCCCAGCATTTT. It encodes CASSWTGGNQPQHF. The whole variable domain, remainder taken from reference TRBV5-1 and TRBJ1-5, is KAGVTQTPRYLIKTRGQQVTLSCSPISGHRSVSWYQQTPGQGLQFLFEYFSETQRNKGNFPGRFSGRQFSNSRSEMNVSTLELGDSALYLCASSWTGGNQPQHFGDGTRLSIL.

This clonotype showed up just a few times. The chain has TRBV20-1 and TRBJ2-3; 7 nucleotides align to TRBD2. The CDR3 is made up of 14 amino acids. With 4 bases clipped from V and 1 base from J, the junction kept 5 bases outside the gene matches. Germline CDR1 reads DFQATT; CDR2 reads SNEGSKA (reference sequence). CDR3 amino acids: CSATGLGGTDTQYF. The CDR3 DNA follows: TGCAGTGCTACAGGACTAGGGGGCACAGATACGCAGTATTTT.

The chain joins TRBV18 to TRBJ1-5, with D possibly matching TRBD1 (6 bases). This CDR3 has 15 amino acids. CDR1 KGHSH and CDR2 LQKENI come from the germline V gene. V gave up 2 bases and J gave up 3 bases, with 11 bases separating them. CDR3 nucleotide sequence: TGTGCCAGCTCACCAATTAACAGGGCCAATCAGCCCCAGCATTTT. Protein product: CASSPINRANQPQHF.

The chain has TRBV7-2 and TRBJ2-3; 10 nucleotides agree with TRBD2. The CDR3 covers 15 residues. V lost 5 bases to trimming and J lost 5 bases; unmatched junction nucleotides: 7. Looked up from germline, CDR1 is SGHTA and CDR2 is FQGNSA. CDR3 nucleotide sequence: TGTGCCAGCAGCGGGGTAGCGGGAGGCAAAGATACGCAGTATTTT. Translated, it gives CASSGVAGGKDTQYF.

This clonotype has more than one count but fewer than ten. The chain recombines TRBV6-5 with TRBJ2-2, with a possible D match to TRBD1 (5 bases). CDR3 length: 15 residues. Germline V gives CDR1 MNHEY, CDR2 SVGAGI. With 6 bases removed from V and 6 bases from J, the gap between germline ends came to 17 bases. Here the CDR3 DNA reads TGTGCCAGCAGCTCAGGGTCATTAGGAGCCGGGGAGCTGTTTTTT. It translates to CASSSGSLGAGELFF.

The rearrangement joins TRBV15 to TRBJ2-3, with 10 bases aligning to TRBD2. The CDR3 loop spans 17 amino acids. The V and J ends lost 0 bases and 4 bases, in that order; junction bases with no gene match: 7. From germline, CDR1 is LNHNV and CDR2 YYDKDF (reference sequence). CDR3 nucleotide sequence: TGTGCCACCAGCAGAGACCCTAGCGGGAGTTTGCCAGATACGCAGTATTTT. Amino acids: CATSRDPSGSLPDTQYF.

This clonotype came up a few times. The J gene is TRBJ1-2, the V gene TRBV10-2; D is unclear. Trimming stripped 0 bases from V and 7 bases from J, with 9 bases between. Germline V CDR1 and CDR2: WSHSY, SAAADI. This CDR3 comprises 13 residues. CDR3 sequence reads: CASSESGLLGYTF. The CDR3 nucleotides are TGCGCCAGCAGTGAGTCAGGGTTACTTGGCTACACCTTC.

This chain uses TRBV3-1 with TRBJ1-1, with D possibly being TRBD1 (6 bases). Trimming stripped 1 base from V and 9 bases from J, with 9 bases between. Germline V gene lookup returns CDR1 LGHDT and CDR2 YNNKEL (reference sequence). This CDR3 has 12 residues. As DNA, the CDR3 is TGTGCCAGCAGCCAAGGCACAGGGAAAGCTTTCTTT. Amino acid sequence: CASSQGTGKAFF.

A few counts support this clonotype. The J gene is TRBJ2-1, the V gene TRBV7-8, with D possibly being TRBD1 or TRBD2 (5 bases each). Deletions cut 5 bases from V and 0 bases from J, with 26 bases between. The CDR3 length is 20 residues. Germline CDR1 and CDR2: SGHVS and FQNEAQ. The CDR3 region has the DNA TGTGCCAGCAGCCCGCTTGGGGGTCAGTCTTCTTCAGGCTCCTACAATGAGCAGTTCTTC. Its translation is CASSPLGGQSSSGSYNEQFF.

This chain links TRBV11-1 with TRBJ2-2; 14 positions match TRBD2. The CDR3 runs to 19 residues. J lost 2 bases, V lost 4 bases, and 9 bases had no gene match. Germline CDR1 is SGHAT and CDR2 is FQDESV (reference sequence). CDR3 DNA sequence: TGTGCCAGCAGCTCCGGGACTAGCGGGAGCCTCATCAACACCGGGGAGCTGTTTTTT. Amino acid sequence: CASSSGTSGSLINTGELFF. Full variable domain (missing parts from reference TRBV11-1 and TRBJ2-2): EAEVAQSPRYKITEKSQAVAFWCDPISGHATLYWYRQILGQGPELLVQFQDESVVDDSQLPKDRFSAERLKGVDSTLKIQPAELGDSAMYLCASSSGTSGSLINTGELFFGEGSRLTVL.

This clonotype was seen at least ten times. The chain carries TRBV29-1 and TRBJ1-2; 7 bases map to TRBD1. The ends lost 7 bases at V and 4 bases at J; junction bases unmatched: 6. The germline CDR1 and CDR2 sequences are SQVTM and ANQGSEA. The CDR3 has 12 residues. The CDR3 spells CSAGGQTYGYTF. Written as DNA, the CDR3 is TGCAGCGCCGGGGGACAGACCTATGGCTACACCTTC.

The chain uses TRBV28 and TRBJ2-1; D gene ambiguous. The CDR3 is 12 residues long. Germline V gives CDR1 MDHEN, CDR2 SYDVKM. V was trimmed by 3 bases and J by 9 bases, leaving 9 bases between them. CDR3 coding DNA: TGTGCCAGCAGTTTGAGGTACGGTGAGCAGTTCTTC. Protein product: CASSLRYGEQFF.